The 18 T cell receptor beta chains below were found in one sample sequenced in a study of T cells after posttransplantation cyclophosphamide (dated by TCRdb to about 2016). To prepare the library, the immunoSEQ multiplex PCR assay was applied. In its TCRdb copy, this immuneACCESS table keeps in-frame sequences only and misses some clones. Where compared with another copy, unresolved V genes explain less than half of these, and the others have no known cause. The table records more than 35,000 clones for this sample, and not one of them appears only once. In total, the top ten clones hold about 2.5% of the sample. The sequencing input was PBMCs. The receptors derive from a man aged 50 to 59 in good health, CMV-negative, and a related stem cell transplant donor.

This clone was detected ten times or more. The gene calls are TRBV6-5 and TRBJ2-7; TRBD1 might be the D (5 bases). With 0 bases removed from V and 3 bases from J, the gap between germline ends came to 15 bases. The CDR3 extends over 16 amino acids. Germline V gene data show CDR1 as MNHEY and CDR2 as SVGAGI. The CDR3 reads CASSYSTANQFYEQYF. CDR3 DNA: TGTGCCAGCAGTTACTCGACAGCAAACCAATTCTACGAGCAGTACTTC.

This clone occurred many times. One end of the junction varies from germline; a read error may be responsible. V gene TRBV7-7 combines with J gene TRBJ2-5; tentatively, D is TRBD1 (6 bases). The CDR3 extends over 15 amino acids. Germline loops: CDR1 SSHAT, CDR2 FNYEAQ (reference sequence). The CDR3 DNA reads TGTGCTAGCAGCTTATCTGTAGGGACAAGAGAGACCCAGTACTTC. It encodes CASSLSVGTRETQYF.

This chain connects TRBV11-2 to TRBJ2-2, with a tentative D call TRBD2 (7 bases). Deletions cut 3 bases from V and 6 bases from J, with 20 bases between. The germline V gene encodes CDR1 SGHAT and CDR2 FQNNGV. This CDR3 comprises 17 residues. Here the CDR3 DNA reads TGTGCCAGCAGCTTGATCTGGGGGGGGCGCCCGGCCGGGGAGCTGTTTTTT. Translating gives CASSLIWGGRPAGELFF.

This clone was counted ten times or more. The CDR3 DNA sequence: TGTGCCAGCAGCTTGGGGGGACTGGCCTACGAGCAGTACTTC. It translates to CASSLGGLAYEQYF. This chain uses TRBV5-6 with TRBJ2-7; a possible D gene is TRBD2 (6 bases). V was cut by 0 bases and J by 2 bases, with 9 bases left in between. Germline CDR1 and CDR2: SGHDT and YYEEEE. The CDR3 runs to 14 residues. Filled out from reference TRBV5-6 and TRBJ2-7, the complete variable domain reads DAGVTQSPTHLIKTRGQQVTLRCSPKSGHDTVSWYQQALGQGPQFIFQYYEEEERQRGNFPDRFSGHQFPNYSSELNVNALLLGDSALYLCASSLGGLAYEQYFGPGTRLTVT.

Ten or more counts support this clone. The V and J genes are TRBV2 and TRBJ1-5, with TRBD1 identical over 7 bases. V lost 6 bases and J lost 7; bases outside the gene matches: 21. Per germline, CDR1 SNHLY and CDR2 FYNNEI. This CDR3 is built from 18 residues. The CDR3 region has the DNA TGTGCCAGCAGACCCTCCGTCTCGTACCGGACAGGTGGGCAGCCCCAGCATTTT. This sequence encodes CASRPSVSYRTGGQPQHF.

In this sample, this clone turned up a few times. This sequence joins TRBV7-3 and TRBJ2-6, with D perhaps matching TRBD1 (6 bases). The V end was cut by 0 bases, the J end by 0 bases, with 6 bases between. Germline V lookup: CDR1 SGHTA, CDR2 FQGTGA. The length of the CDR3 is 16 residues. CDR3 sequence reads: CASSLTGGSGANVLTF. CDR3 DNA: TGTGCCAGCAGCTTAACAGGGGGCTCTGGGGCCAACGTCCTGACTTTC.

This clone was seen many times. The genes are TRBV15 and TRBJ2-3; 11 positions match TRBD2. The germline V gene has CDR1 LNHNV and CDR2 YYDKDF (reference sequence). J was trimmed by 2 bases and V by 3 bases; bases with no gene match: 10. The CDR3 spans 18 residues. CDR3 region: CATSRGTSGYSPTDTQYF. CDR3 DNA sequence: TGTGCCACCAGCAGGGGGACTAGCGGCTATTCACCCACAGATACGCAGTATTTT.

In its sample, this clone was seen many times. The CDR3 DNA follows: TGTGCCAGCAGCTCGATGCGGCTAAACGGCACCGGGGAGCTGTTTTTT. Amino acid sequence: CASSSMRLNGTGELFF. The J gene is TRBJ2-2, the V gene TRBV6-4; D remains ambiguous. V lost 6 bases and J lost 4, with 18 bases in between. Germline-derived CDR1 and CDR2 are MRHNA and SNTAGT. The CDR3 consists of 16 residues.

This clone was counted ten times or more. This chain uses TRBV4-1 with TRBJ2-7; D might be TRBD2 (6 bases). The CDR3 sequence is 17 residues long. The germline V and J ends were trimmed by 0 bases and 4 bases, with 19 bases remaining between them. Germline-derived CDR1 and CDR2 are MGHRA and YSYEKL. The CDR3 DNA reads TGCGCCAGCAGCCAAGAGTTCCGGGGGTTCGGTACTTACGAGCAGTACTTC. As protein: CASSQEFRGFGTYEQYF.

At least ten counts were recorded for this clone. CDR3 DNA: TGTGCCAGCGGTCGACAGGGTGGGTTCACCGGGGAGCTGTTTTTT. It yields the protein CASGRQGGFTGELFF. The rearrangement uses TRBV6-1 and TRBJ2-2, with TRBD1 identical over 7 bases. The CDR3 has 15 amino acids. In germline, CDR1 is MNHNS, CDR2 SASEGT. V shed 8 bases and J 4 bases; nucleotides not matched to a gene: 10.

This clone was detected ten times or more. The gene calls are TRBV28 and TRBJ2-5, with D perhaps TRBD1 (6 bases). CDR1 is MDHEN, CDR2 SYDVKM, per germline. The CDR3 has 16 residues. Trimming shortened V by 5 bases and J by 5 bases, and 21 bases separated the two germline ends. CDR3 in DNA: TGTGCCAGCAGTCCGGACAGAAGGCCATCCGGGGAGACCCAGTACTTC. It codes for CASSPDRRPSGETQYF.

This clone was picked up many times. The rearrangement joins TRBV5-4 to TRBJ2-2, with TRBD2 identical over 11 bases. The CDR3 is 16 residues long. The germline CDR1 and CDR2 sequences are SGHNT and YYREEE (reference sequence). Trimming removed 4 bases from V and 7 bases from J; junction bases left unmatched: 9. The CDR3 DNA reads as TGTGCCAGCAGCCGAAATAGCGGGAGGGCCGTCGGGGAGCTGTTTTTT. Translated, it gives CASSRNSGRAVGELFF. Complete variable domain (other parts from reference TRBV5-4 and TRBJ2-2): ETGVTQSPTHLIKTRGQQVTLRCSSQSGHNTVSWYQQALGQGPQFIFQYYREEENGRGNFPPRFSGLQFPNYSSELNVNALELDDSALYLCASSRNSGRAVGELFFGEGSRLTVL.

This clone occurred many times. The chain has TRBV5-1 and TRBJ1-2; D remains ambiguous. This CDR3 contains 12 residues. The V end was cut by 2 bases, the J end by 7 bases, with 9 bases between. The germline gives CDR1 SGHRS, CDR2 YFSETQ. As DNA, the CDR3 is TGCGCCAGCAGCTTTGGGGAGGGTGGCTACACCTTC. As protein: CASSFGEGGYTF.

The rearrangement uses TRBV7-2 and TRBJ2-2; 9 bases match TRBD2. The CDR3 length is 16 residues. Germline values: CDR1 SGHTA, CDR2 FQGNSA. With 5 bases clipped from V and 4 bases from J, the junction kept 8 bases outside the gene matches. Written as DNA, the CDR3 is TGTGCCAGCAGCGCTAGCGGGGACCCAAGCACCGGGGAGCTGTTTTTT. Residues: CASSASGDPSTGELFF. Drawing the rest from reference TRBV7-2 and TRBJ2-2, the complete variable domain is GAGVSQSPSNKVTEKGKDVELRCDPISGHTALYWYRQSLGQGLEFLIYFQGNSAPDKSGLPSDRFSAERTGGSVSTLTIQRTQQEDSAVYLCASSASGDPSTGELFFGEGSRLTVL.

This clone has at least ten counts. This sequence joins TRBV28 and TRBJ2-3; D uncertain. CDR1 and CDR2 from the germline V gene are MDHEN and SYDVKM. The CDR3 is 14 amino acids. The ends were cut back, 5 bases at V and 6 bases at J, with 15 bases in the middle. Here the CDR3 reads CASSPDTSWDTQYF. In nucleotides, the CDR3 is TGTGCCAGCAGTCCCGACACGTCTTGGGATACGCAGTATTTT.

The sample holds many counts of this clone. This chain joins TRBV7-8 and TRBJ2-7; 13 positions agree with TRBD2. Germline CDR1 SGHVS, CDR2 FQNEAQ. The CDR3 runs 16 residues. Trimming cost V 5 bases and J 0 bases; bases outside gene matches: 4. CDR3 in amino acids: CASSPGTSGTSYEQYF. CDR3 DNA: TGTGCCAGCAGCCCAGGGACTAGCGGGACCTCCTACGAGCAGTACTTC.

Ten or more counts support this clone. The chain employs TRBV2 and TRBJ1-5; tentatively, D is TRBD1 (5 bases). V was cut by 4 bases and J by 4 bases, with 17 bases left in between. Germline V gene lookup returns CDR1 SNHLY and CDR2 FYNNEI. The CDR3 covers 16 residues. The CDR3 here is CASSAYPRVANQPQHF. The CDR3 DNA follows: TGTGCCAGCAGTGCATACCCCAGGGTGGCGAATCAGCCCCAGCATTTT.

CDR3 amino acids: CASSLEGVYYNEQFF. As DNA, the CDR3 is TGTGCCAGCAGCTTAGAGGGAGTATACTACAATGAGCAGTTCTTC. The chain employs TRBV7-3 and TRBJ2-1, with D perhaps matching TRBD2 (5 bases). Germline assignment: CDR1 SGHTA and CDR2 FQGTGA. The CDR3 runs to 15 residues. V gave up 2 bases and J gave up 3 bases, with 11 bases separating them.